Reported below is one T cell receptor beta chain. The entry originates in a study of blood T cell repertoires in COVID-19. Study in general: Sites in the United States, Italy and Spain provided acute and convalescent COVID-19 samples.

Trimming at V came to 5 bases and at J to 4 bases, leaving 9 bases not matched to a gene. The germline V gene has CDR1 MNHEY and CDR2 SMNVEV (reference sequence). The CDR3 loop spans 15 amino acids. Generated by immunoSEQ multiplex PCR, the TCRdb table keeps only in-frame clones and is missing some. Found here are around 100,000 clones, around 90% of them singletons; the top ten hold under 5.5%. This sequence joins TRBV27 and TRBJ1-1, with 8 bases aligning to TRBD1. The TCR was taken from a human donor in a cohort sampled during active COVID-19. The sequenced sample consisted of peripheral blood. The CDR3 DNA is TGTGCCAGCAGTCTATACCTAGACAGGGGCACTGAAGCTTTCTTT. This sequence encodes CASSLYLDRGTEAFF.